These 19 T cell receptor beta chains came from one sample sequenced in a study of T cells in Graves' hyperthyroidism and ophthalmopathy. Amplification of TCR beta CDR3 regions was performed using RNA transcripts as template. TCR CDR3 regions were first amplified by RT-PCR with HTBI primers. In TCRdb, the multiplex PCR reads were re-called with MiXCR into one record per CDR3 protein. The data show about 130,000 distinct CDR3 sequences, 22% seen once. Sample: blood. These receptors came from a woman in her forties or fifties with Graves' hyperthyroidism that later progressed to Graves' ophthalmopathy.

This clonotype was picked up many times. The chain has TRBV6-2 or TRBV6-3 and TRBJ1-5, with 7 bases identical to TRBD1. The CDR3 is 15 amino acids. The germline V gene has CDR1 MNHEY and CDR2 SVGEGT. Trimming took 2 bases from V and 5 from J; bases not matched to a gene: 6. The CDR3: CASSYPRDSYQPQHF. The CDR3 nucleotides read TGTGCCAGCAGTTACCCACGGGACAGTTATCAGCCCCAGCATTTT.

This clonotype has ten or more counts. The V and J genes are TRBV3-1 and TRBJ2-1, with D unresolved. This CDR3 is 14 amino acids long. Trimming removed 0 bases from V and 12 bases from J, with 15 bases in between. Germline CDR1 and CDR2: LGHDT and YNNKEL (reference sequence). Here the CDR3 DNA reads TGTGCCAGCAGCCAAGATCGAGCTTCAGGCGGGCAGTTCTTC. Amino acids: CASSQDRASGGQFF.

The chain combines TRBV9 with TRBJ2-7; 11 bases map to TRBD2. The CDR3 is made up of 17 amino acids. The ends lost 0 bases at V and 5 bases at J; junction bases unmatched: 10. Germline lookup yields CDR1 SGDLS and CDR2 YYNGEE. In DNA, the CDR3 is TGTGCCAGCAGCGTAGAAAGAACTAGCGGGAGAAGCCACGAGCAGTACTTC. Protein product: CASSVERTSGRSHEQYF.

On this clonotype itself: A much larger clone differs by one base, so this may be a read error. The V and J genes are TRBV5-1 and TRBJ2-1, with D possibly called TRBD1 or TRBD2 (5 bases each). The germline CDR1 and CDR2 sequences are SGHRS and YFSETQ. V was shortened by 3 bases and J by 9 bases, with 16 bases between the two germline ends. The CDR3 is made up of 14 amino acids. CDR3 nucleotide sequence: TGCGCCAGCAGCTGGGACCTGAACGGAGGTGAGCAGTTCTTC. Amino acids: CASSWDLNGGEQFF. The variable domain in full, completed from reference TRBV5-1 and TRBJ2-1, reads KAGVTQTPRYLIKTRGQQVTLSCSPISGHRSVSWYQQTPGQGLQFLFEYFSETQRNKGNFPGRFSGRQFSNSRSEMNVSTLELGDSALYLCASSWDLNGGEQFFGPGTRLTVL.

This clonotype was detected ten times or more. CDR3 residues: CASSLDRGDRSEAFF. In DNA, the CDR3 is TGCGCCAGCAGCTTGGATCGGGGGGATAGGAGTGAAGCTTTCTTT. The chain joins TRBV5-1 to TRBJ1-1, with D possibly matching TRBD1 (5 bases). V was trimmed by 0 bases and J by 7 bases, leaving 16 bases between them. The germline V gene encodes CDR1 SGHRS and CDR2 YFSETQ. This CDR3 is 15 amino acids long.

This clonotype was observed a few times. J is TRBJ2-1 and V is TRBV6-1; TRBD2 matches at 9 bases. V shed 6 bases, J shed 12 bases, and the junction held 9 bases outside the gene matches. CDR1 and CDR2 from the germline V gene are MNHNS and SASEGT. The CDR3 totals 13 residues. In DNA, the CDR3 is TGTGCCAGCAGCCCCGGTAGTAGCGGGAGGCAGTTCTTC. It specifies CASSPGSSGRQFF.

This clonotype was observed many times. J is TRBJ2-1 and V is TRBV6-5; D is uncertain. Germline values: CDR1 MNHEY, CDR2 SVGAGI. CDR3 size: 11 residues. V lost 1 base and J lost 8, with 3 bases in between. The CDR3, as DNA: TGTGCCAGCAGTTACTGGGATGAGCAGTTCTTC. Encoded protein: CASSYWDEQFF.

This clonotype was detected ten times or more. This chain uses TRBV11-2 with TRBJ2-6, with D maybe TRBD1 (6 bases). The length of the CDR3 is 19 residues. V was cut by 4 bases and J by 0 bases, with 19 bases left in between. Germline-derived CDR1 and CDR2 are SGHAT and FQNNGV. This CDR3 is CASSSGTFNIHSGANVLTF. The CDR3 coding sequence is TGTGCCAGCAGCTCTGGGACATTTAACATTCACTCTGGGGCCAACGTCCTGACTTTC.

This clonotype occurred many times. The rearrangement uses TRBV5-1 and TRBJ2-2; either TRBD1 or TRBD2 may supply D (5 bases each). Germline loops: CDR1 SGHRS, CDR2 YFSETQ. CDR3 length: 16 amino acids. Trimming stripped 4 bases from V and 7 bases from J, with 20 bases between. DNA of the CDR3: TGCGCCAGCAGCCCTGCTGGGGACGGTCTAGGCGGGGAGCTGTTTTTT. It is translated as CASSPAGDGLGGELFF.

This clonotype occurred many times. The genes are TRBV6-1 and TRBJ2-1; 12 bases map to TRBD2. CDR3 length: 16 amino acids. With V trimmed by 6 bases and J by 5 bases, 8 bases remained unmatched. CDR1 and CDR2 (germline): MNHNS, SASEGT. CDR3 sequence reads: CASSWGLAGGDNEQFF. CDR3 nucleotides: TGTGCCAGCAGCTGGGGGCTAGCGGGAGGGGACAATGAGCAGTTCTTC.

The chain joins TRBV10-3 to TRBJ2-7, with D hard to call. The CDR3 covers 11 residues. Germline V gene data show CDR1 as ENHRY and CDR2 as SYGVKD. Trimming shortened V by 2 bases and J by 4 bases, and 3 bases separated the two germline ends. In DNA form, the CDR3 reads TGTGCCATCAGTGAGCGTTACGAGCAGTACTTC. Its protein product is CAISERYEQYF.

This clonotype has ten or more counts. The chain carries TRBV7-9 and TRBJ1-2; no firm D call. Between the trimmed V and J ends, which lost 1 base and 4 bases, there was a span of 10 bases. The germline V gene has CDR1 SEHNR and CDR2 FQNEAQ (reference sequence). CDR3 length: 14 residues. CDR3 sequence reads: CASSLEPSGYGYTF. CDR3 in DNA: TGTGCCAGCAGCTTAGAGCCTTCCGGCTATGGCTACACCTTC.

The chain couples TRBV20-1 to TRBJ2-3, with D possibly matching TRBD2 (6 bases). The germline V gene encodes CDR1 DFQATT and CDR2 SNEGSKA (reference sequence). This CDR3 comprises 15 residues. The V gene lost 4 bases and the J gene lost 3 bases, with 17 bases spanning the gap. CDR3 coding DNA: TGCAGTGCTATATCTCGACTAGTCCCTACAGATACGCAGTATTTT. The encoded protein is CSAISRLVPTDTQYF.

The rearrangement links TRBV6-9 to TRBJ2-5; D tentatively reads TRBD1 or TRBD2 (5 bases each). Germline-derived CDR1 and CDR2 are MNHGY and SVAAGI. The ends were cut back, 3 bases at V and 5 bases at J, with 19 bases in the middle. CDR3 length equals 16 residues. The CDR3 sequence: CASSYWNRPGRETQYF. The CDR3 nucleotides are TGTGCCAGCAGTTACTGGAATAGACCGGGGCGCGAGACCCAGTACTTC.

This clonotype was recorded at least ten times. The chain links TRBV6-1 to TRBJ1-1, with 8 bases identical to TRBD1. Germline values: CDR1 MNHNS, CDR2 SASEGT. V shed 6 bases, J shed 1 base, and the junction held 7 bases outside the gene matches. This CDR3 region has 15 residues. The CDR3, as DNA: TGTGCCAGCAGGCGGACAGGGTTCACGAACACTGAAGCTTTCTTT. It codes for CASRRTGFTNTEAFF.

This clonotype was seen a few times. CDR3 coding DNA: TGTGCCTGGAGAAGGGGAACCAAAAACATTCAGTACTTC. This gives the protein CAWRRGTKNIQYF. The rearrangement joins TRBV30 to TRBJ2-4; the D gene is possibly TRBD1 (5 bases). Per the germline V gene, CDR1 is GTSNPN and CDR2 is SVGIG (reference sequence). The V end lost 3 bases, the J end lost 2 bases, and 8 bases lay between the germline ends. The length of the CDR3 is 13 residues.

This clonotype was found many times. This rearrangement joins TRBV29-1 to TRBJ2-1, with 7 bases aligning to TRBD2. The CDR3 length is 13 residues. The V gene end was trimmed by 6 bases and the J gene end by 5 bases; junction bases not matched to a gene: 7. Per the germline V gene, CDR1 is SQVTM and CDR2 is ANQGSEA. The CDR3 sequence: CSVLSGENNEQFF. For the CDR3, the DNA is TGCAGCGTCCTGAGCGGGGAGAACAATGAGCAGTTCTTC.

Many counts were recorded for this clonotype. The chain uses TRBV7-2 and TRBJ2-3, with D uncertain. Trimming cost V 1 base and J 4 bases, with 3 bases left between them. Germline CDR1 and CDR2: SGHTA and FQGNSA. CDR3 length: 12 residues. CDR3 amino acids: CASSLVADTQYF. CDR3 nucleotide sequence: TGTGCCAGCAGCTTAGTGGCAGATACGCAGTATTTT.

This clonotype was counted only a few times. V usage is TRBV28 and J usage is TRBJ1-2, with D unclear. This CDR3 has 12 residues. Germline loops: CDR1 MDHEN, CDR2 SYDVKM. V gave up 1 base and J gave up 6 bases, with 6 bases separating them. Written as DNA, the CDR3 is TGTGCCAGCAGTTTATTCCTGGATGGCTACACCTTC. Its translation is CASSLFLDGYTF.